The 29 T cell receptor beta chains below come from one sample, sequenced in a study of shared clonotypes between healthy human individuals. Using immunoSEQ multiplex PCR, the repertoire was profiled, and TCRdb retains in-frame clones only, with some absent. There are more than 2 million clones in the sample; around 95% occur only once, and more than 0.1% lies in the top ten. Specimen: naive CD4+ T cells sorted from blood. Subset noted: CD45RA+ positively selected. The receptors here all came from a man aged 18 to 30 in good health.

The chain carries TRBV28 and TRBJ1-3, with D uncertain. The V end was cut by 2 bases, the J end by 8 bases, with 13 bases between. The CDR3 length is 14 residues. Germline V CDR1 and CDR2: MDHEN, SYDVKM. The CDR3 reads CASSLRGGEDTIYF. CDR3 coding DNA: TGTGCCAGCAGTTTACGGGGTGGGGAAGACACCATATATTTT. Full variable domain (rest looked up from reference TRBV28 and TRBJ1-3): DVKVTQSSRYLVKRTGEKVFLECVQDMDHENMFWYRQDPGLGLRLIYFSYDVKMKEKGDIPEGYSVSREKKERFSLILESASTNQTSMYLCASSLRGGEDTIYFGEGSWLTVV.

The rearrangement joins TRBV10-2 to TRBJ2-2, with a possible D match to TRBD2 (6 bases). In germline, CDR1 is WSHSY, CDR2 SAAADI. The CDR3 sequence is 13 residues long. Trimming left V 8 bases short and J 4 bases short, with 11 bases between. The CDR3: CASGGTTTGELFF. Written as DNA, the CDR3 is TGCGCCAGCGGGGGGACCACCACCGGGGAGCTGTTTTTT.

The chain has TRBV18 and TRBJ1-1; 9 bases map to TRBD1. With 4 bases clipped from V and 5 bases from J, the junction kept 8 bases outside the gene matches. The CDR3 loop spans 15 amino acids. Germline V gene data show CDR1 as KGHSH and CDR2 as LQKENI. The CDR3 DNA reads TGTGCCAGCTCACGACGGACAGGGGAGGGGACTGAAGCTTTCTTT. As protein: CASSRRTGEGTEAFF.

This clone was seen once. The chain carries TRBV6-1 and TRBJ2-5; no clear D. The CDR3 runs 14 residues. Germline V lookup: CDR1 MNHNS, CDR2 SASEGT. Between the trimmed V and J ends, which lost 4 bases and 2 bases, there was a span of 11 bases. The CDR3 region has the DNA TGTGCCAGCAGTGGGAGTCGTTCACAAGAGACCCAGTACTTC. This codes for CASSGSRSQETQYF.

A note on this clone: This same CDR3 is encoded by further DNA sequences in the sample. The CDR3 sequence: CASSPGRRETQYF. CDR3 in DNA: TGTGCCAGCAGCCCCGGACGGCGGGAGACCCAGTACTTC. The chain has TRBV5-4 and TRBJ2-5; no clear D gene. The V end lost 4 bases, the J end lost 5 bases, and 12 bases lay between the germline ends. This CDR3 has 13 residues. Germline CDR1 and CDR2: SGHNT and YYREEE (reference sequence).

The CDR3 is CASIKTGSETQYF. CDR3 sequence (DNA): TGTGCCAGCATTAAAACAGGGTCGGAGACCCAGTACTTC. This chain joins TRBV6-5 and TRBJ2-5; the D gene is possibly TRBD1 (6 bases). CDR3 length: 13 residues. Deletions cut 7 bases from V and 5 bases from J, with 14 bases between. CDR1 and CDR2 (germline): MNHEY, SVGAGI.

This rearrangement joins TRBV19 to TRBJ2-7; TRBD2 might be the D (6 bases). Trimming removed 5 bases at V and 3 bases at J, with 14 bases between. The CDR3 contains 14 residues. Germline assignment: CDR1 LNHDA and CDR2 SQIVND (reference sequence). The CDR3 here is CASSQTGTRYEQYF. The CDR3 DNA is TGTGCCAGTAGTCAAACCGGGACTCGCTACGAGCAGTACTTC.

The genes are TRBV6-1 and TRBJ2-3, with TRBD2 matching over 8 bases. The CDR3 consists of 14 residues. CDR1 MNHNS and CDR2 SASEGT come from the germline V gene. J lost 3 bases, V lost 6 bases, and 5 bases had no gene match. The CDR3 region has the DNA TGTGCCAGCAGGTGGTCTAGCGGGACAGATACGCAGTATTTT. Protein sequence: CASRWSSGTDTQYF.

In nucleotides, the CDR3 is TGTGCCAGCAGTTACCCCGACAGGGGAAAGAGAGAGACCCAGTACTTC. Its translation is CASSYPDRGKRETQYF. The genes are TRBV6-6 and TRBJ2-5; 8 positions match TRBD1. Germline CDR1 MNHNY, CDR2 SVGAGI (reference sequence). The CDR3 contains 16 residues. V shed 2 bases and J 4 bases; nucleotides not matched to a gene: 9.

The rearrangement links TRBV29-1 to TRBJ1-4; D is uncertain. The CDR3 is 12 amino acids. Trimming removed 5 bases at V and 0 bases at J, with 4 bases between. The germline gives CDR1 SQVTM, CDR2 ANQGSEA. This chain's CDR3 is CSVQATNEKLFF. Written as DNA, the CDR3 is TGCAGCGTTCAGGCAACTAATGAAAAACTGTTTTTT.

This chain links TRBV11-2 with TRBJ2-7, with unresolved D. Deletions cut 0 bases from V and 5 bases from J, with 2 bases between. Germline CDR1 SGHAT, CDR2 FQNNGV. The CDR3 spans 11 residues. CDR3 amino acids: CASSLDNEQYF. The CDR3 bases are TGTGCCAGCAGCTTAGACAACGAGCAGTACTTC.

The chain's CDR3 is CASREGGDTQYF. As DNA, the CDR3 is TGTGCCAGTAGGGAAGGGGGAGATACGCAGTATTTT. V usage is TRBV19 and J usage is TRBJ2-3; D is possibly TRBD1 (6 bases). Trimming removed 6 bases from V and 5 bases from J, with 9 bases in between. Germline CDR1 is LNHDA and CDR2 is SQIVND (reference sequence). The CDR3 extends over 12 amino acids.

This clone was counted once. V gene TRBV6-4 combines with J gene TRBJ1-1; weak D call: TRBD1 (6 bases). The germline CDR1 and CDR2 sequences are MRHNA and SNTAGT. The CDR3 consists of 13 residues. V was cut by 3 bases and J by 5 bases, with 10 bases left in between. The DNA of the CDR3 is TGTGCCAGCAGTGAAGAAGGGGGAACTGAAGCTTTCTTT. Residues: CASSEEGGTEAFF.

CDR3 loop: CASSLPLVAGGLGSPLHF. CDR3 DNA sequence: TGTGCCAGCAGTTTACCCCTAGTGGCAGGGGGCCTCGGTTCACCCCTCCACTTT. The rearrangement uses TRBV27 and TRBJ1-6, with 8 bases that match TRBD1. Trimming at V came to 2 bases and at J to 9 bases, leaving 15 bases not matched to a gene. CDR1 and CDR2 from the germline V gene are MNHEY and SMNVEV (reference sequence). This CDR3 is 18 amino acids long.

The rearrangement links TRBV5-4 to TRBJ1-6, with D maybe TRBD1 (6 bases). The germline gives CDR1 SGHNT, CDR2 YYREEE (reference sequence). The CDR3 has 15 residues. Deletions cut 0 bases from V and 7 bases from J, with 11 bases between. CDR3 residues: CASSLATQGNSPLHF. CDR3 bases: TGTGCCAGCAGCTTGGCGACTCAGGGGAATTCACCCCTCCACTTT.

The sample holds a few counts of this clone. The rearrangement joins TRBV19 to TRBJ1-3, with TRBD1 identical over 10 bases. V gave up 5 bases and J gave up 4 bases; unmatched junction bases: 11. CDR1 is LNHDA, CDR2 SQIVND, per germline (reference sequence). The CDR3 loop spans 17 amino acids. DNA for the CDR3: TGTGCCAGTAGTCCGACCGGGACAGGGGTCCGGGGAAACACCATATATTTT. Translation gives CASSPTGTGVRGNTIYF.

This chain joins TRBV6-1 and TRBJ1-1, with 7 bases that match TRBD1. The CDR3 has 14 amino acids. Trimming cost V 4 bases and J 8 bases; bases outside gene matches: 10. Germline CDR1 MNHNS, CDR2 SASEGT. The CDR3 DNA sequence: TGTGCCAGCAGTGTTTTCGGTATGACAGGGGAAGCTTTCTTT. Translating gives CASSVFGMTGEAFF.

This rearrangement joins TRBV6-6 to TRBJ1-3; the D is unclear. V shed 2 bases and J shed 0 bases, with 8 bases lying between them. The CDR3 is 15 residues long. Germline V lookup: CDR1 MNHNY, CDR2 SVGAGI (reference sequence). The CDR3 region is CASSYADHSGNTIYF. The CDR3, as DNA: TGTGCCAGCAGTTACGCGGACCACTCTGGAAACACCATATATTTT.

V gene TRBV20-1 combines with J gene TRBJ2-4; maybe TRBD2 (5 bases). CDR3 length: 11 amino acids. Between the trimmed V and J ends, which lost 3 bases and 6 bases, there was a span of 6 bases. CDR1 is DFQATT, CDR2 SNEGSKA, per germline (reference sequence). DNA of the CDR3: TGCAGTGCTAGCGAGGGAAACATTCAGTACTTC. Protein sequence: CSASEGNIQYF.

The chain employs TRBV6-5 and TRBJ1-1; D call uncertain. Trimming stripped 0 bases from V and 8 bases from J, with 13 bases between. The germline V gene encodes CDR1 MNHEY and CDR2 SVGAGI. The CDR3 contains 14 residues. The CDR3 region is CASSYSEFATEAFF. The DNA for the CDR3 is TGTGCCAGCAGTTACTCGGAATTCGCGACAGAAGCTTTCTTT.

V gene TRBV10-2 combines with J gene TRBJ1-5; weak D call: TRBD1 (6 bases). V shed 0 bases and J shed 6 bases, with 15 bases lying between them. From germline, CDR1 is WSHSY and CDR2 SAAADI. The CDR3 is 16 residues long. The CDR3 DNA reads as TGCGCCAGCAGTGAGTCGAGACAGGTTGTCGGTCAGCCCCAGCATTTT. Translation: CASSESRQVVGQPQHF.

This clone has only one observation. This chain connects TRBV30 to TRBJ2-2, with D perhaps TRBD2 (5 bases). Trimming pared 1 base from V and 6 bases from J, leaving 9 bases between. Germline V CDR1 and CDR2: GTSNPN, SVGIG (reference sequence). This CDR3 region has 13 residues. The CDR3 region has the DNA TGTGCCTGGAGTGGGACTGGAGCCGGGGAGCTGTTTTTT. Its translation is CAWSGTGAGELFF. The complete variable domain, with remaining parts taken from reference TRBV30 and TRBJ2-2, reads SQTIHQWPATLVQPVGSPLSLECTVEGTSNPNLYWYRQAAGRGLQLLFYSVGIGQISSEVPQNLSASRPQDRQFILSSKKLLLSDSGFYLCAWSGTGAGELFFGEGSRLTVL.

The chain couples TRBV6-5 to TRBJ1-5; D is undetermined. V lost 4 bases and J 2 bases, leaving 6 bases between the germline ends. CDR1 and CDR2 from the germline V gene are MNHEY and SVGAGI. The CDR3 length is 13 residues. In DNA form, the CDR3 reads TGTGCCAGCAGTTCCTCCCGCAATCAGCCCCAGCATTTT. It translates to CASSSSRNQPQHF.

The rearrangement joins TRBV30 to TRBJ2-5; 9 nucleotides match TRBD1. Germline V CDR1 and CDR2: GTSNPN, SVGIG (reference sequence). The CDR3 loop spans 14 amino acids. The J segment lost 7 bases and the V segment lost 3 bases, leaving 9 bases of the junction unmatched. CDR3 residues: CAWRGGQGVGTQYF. The CDR3 nucleotides are TGTGCCTGGAGGGGGGGACAGGGCGTCGGGACCCAGTACTTC.

This chain links TRBV5-5 with TRBJ1-4; D remains unclear. There are 14 residues in the CDR3. The germline V and J ends were trimmed by 6 bases and 2 bases, with 11 bases remaining between them. Germline V gene data show CDR1 as SGHKS and CDR2 as YYEKEE (reference sequence). CDR3 amino acids: CASNPLRTNEKLFF. Here the CDR3 DNA reads TGTGCCAGCAACCCTTTGCGGACTAATGAAAAACTGTTTTTT. The full variable domain, completed using reference TRBV5-5 and TRBJ1-4, is DAGVTQSPTHLIKTRGQQVTLRCSPISGHKSVSWYQQVLGQGPQFIFQYYEKEERGRGNFPDRFSARQFPNYSSELNVNALLLGDSALYLCASNPLRTNEKLFFGSGTQLSVL.

The V call is TRBV6-5, the J call TRBJ1-6; D not certain. Per the germline V gene, CDR1 is MNHEY and CDR2 is SVGAGI. This CDR3 is built from 15 residues. Trimming left V 2 bases short and J 7 bases short, with 12 bases between. The CDR3 sequence is CASSYGGSENSPLHF. CDR3 nucleotides: TGTGCCAGCAGTTACGGAGGGTCCGAAAATTCACCCCTCCACTTT.

The chain carries TRBV6-5 and TRBJ2-1; 9 bases fit TRBD2. Trimming at V came to 2 bases and at J to 8 bases, leaving 7 bases not matched to a gene. Germline-derived CDR1 and CDR2 are MNHEY and SVGAGI. This CDR3 has 15 residues. CDR3 nucleotides: TGTGCCAGCAGTTACACTCCGGAGCGGGAGGATGAGCAGTTCTTC. This sequence encodes CASSYTPEREDEQFF.

This chain joins TRBV6-1 and TRBJ1-3; the D gene is possibly TRBD1 (6 bases). Trimming left V 3 bases short and J 3 bases short, with 12 bases between. The CDR3 sequence is 15 residues long. Looked up from germline, CDR1 is MNHNS and CDR2 is SASEGT. The CDR3 spells CASSDPRGSGNTIYF. The CDR3 coding sequence is TGTGCCAGCAGTGATCCCAGGGGCAGTGGAAACACCATATATTTT.

The chain uses TRBV6-5 and TRBJ2-5; D perhaps matches TRBD1 (6 bases). This CDR3 has 14 amino acids. Germline V gene lookup returns CDR1 MNHEY and CDR2 SVGAGI. The V end lost 10 bases, the J end lost 2 bases, and 17 bases lay between the germline ends. The CDR3 bases are TGTGCCACCGCGTTCGGGACACTTCAAGAGACCCAGTACTTC. Encoded protein: CATAFGTLQETQYF.